These 32 T cell receptor beta chains were sequenced from one sample in a study of blood T cell repertoires in COVID-19. Profiling relied on immunoSEQ multiplex PCR, and the TCRdb table lists in-frame clones only, not all of them. The sample contains about 150,000 clones, roughly 83% of which appear only once. The sequencing input was peripheral blood. These TCRs come from a woman aged 55 to 70 with acute or convalescent COVID-19.

The J gene is TRBJ2-3, the V gene TRBV29-1, with TRBD2 matching over 8 bases. V lost 6 bases to trimming and J lost 4 bases; unmatched junction nucleotides: 9. Germline CDR1 SQVTM, CDR2 ANQGSEA. This CDR3 region has 14 residues. CDR3 in DNA: TGCAGCGTGCAGCCAGCGGGGGCGTCAGATACGCAGTATTTT. It encodes CSVQPAGASDTQYF.

The rearrangement uses TRBV28 and TRBJ1-1; maybe TRBD1 (5 bases). Germline V gene lookup returns CDR1 MDHEN and CDR2 SYDVKM. This CDR3 has 12 amino acids. V shed 10 bases and J shed 0 bases, with 9 bases lying between them. CDR3 loop: CATGLLNTEAFF. The CDR3 nucleotides are TGTGCCACGGGACTTTTGAACACTGAAGCTTTCTTT.

The chain joins TRBV27 to TRBJ1-2; possible D gene TRBD1, 6 bases. The CDR3 length is 15 residues. Trimming took 5 bases from V and 0 from J, leaving 13 bases between them. From germline, CDR1 is MNHEY and CDR2 SMNVEV (reference sequence). CDR3: CASSGGGRTNYGYTF. The CDR3 coding sequence is TGTGCCAGCAGTGGGGGGGGGCGGACTAACTATGGCTACACCTTC.

This clone came up a few times. J is TRBJ1-2 and V is TRBV12-3 or TRBV12-4; tentative D call: TRBD1 (5 bases). The V and J ends lost 2 bases and 10 bases respectively, with 14 bases between them. The CDR3 spans 13 residues. The DNA for the CDR3 is TGTGCCAGCAGTTTACGGCAGGGTGGGGTCTACACCTTC. This encodes CASSLRQGGVYTF.

This sequence joins TRBV5-1 and TRBJ1-1; D is perhaps TRBD1 (5 bases). The germline gives CDR1 SGHRS, CDR2 YFSETQ. The CDR3 is made up of 15 amino acids. Trimming took off 4 bases at V and 0 bases at J, with 13 bases between the two ends. As DNA, the CDR3 is TGCGCCAGCAGCGGGCAGGGCTGGCTGAACACTGAAGCTTTCTTT. Protein: CASSGQGWLNTEAFF.

This clone turned up a few times. V and J are TRBV27 and TRBJ2-7; D gene uncertain. Germline CDR1 is MNHEY and CDR2 is SMNVEV (reference sequence). This CDR3 is built from 13 residues. Deletions cut 6 bases from V and 0 bases from J, with 9 bases between. In DNA form, the CDR3 reads TGTGCCAGCAGGACATTAAGCTCCTACGAGCAGTACTTC. Its protein is CASRTLSSYEQYF.

The table lists this clone with a few counts. The CDR3, as DNA: TGTGCCAGCAGCTTAGGAGGGCTGGCTCTAGAGCAGTACTTC. Protein sequence: CASSLGGLALEQYF. The chain combines TRBV7-2 with TRBJ2-7; tentative D call: TRBD2 (5 bases). The CDR3 is 14 residues long. Germline assignment: CDR1 SGHTA and CDR2 FQGNSA. Trimming took 1 base from V and 7 from J, leaving 14 bases between them.

In nucleotides, the CDR3 is TGTGCCAGCAGCTTAGGACAGGGGGCCTGGGACGAGCAGTACTTC. Translated: CASSLGQGAWDEQYF. The chain joins TRBV11-3 to TRBJ2-7, with TRBD1 matching 10 bases. V shed 1 base and J 5 bases; nucleotides not matched to a gene: 5. This CDR3 spans 15 amino acids. The germline CDR1 and CDR2 sequences are SGHNT and YENEEA. Using reference TRBV11-3 and TRBJ2-7 for the parts outside the CDR3, the full variable domain is EAGVVQSPRYKIIEKKQPVAFWCNPISGHNTLYWYLQNLGQGPELLIRYENEEAVDDSQLPKDRFSAERLKGVDSTLKIQPAELGDSAVYLCASSLGQGAWDEQYFGPGTRLTVT.

The chain links TRBV11-3 to TRBJ2-3; TRBD2 matches at 9 bases. CDR1 is SGHNT, CDR2 YENEEA, per germline. This CDR3 is 14 amino acids long. Unmatched junction bases numbered 5, after V lost 5 bases and J lost 5 bases. CDR3 in DNA: TGTGCCAGCAGCACGCGGGGGGGCATAGATACGCAGTATTTT. Its protein product is CASSTRGGIDTQYF.

This clone was counted a single time. The chain couples TRBV10-2 to TRBJ1-6; unclear D gene. With 2 bases removed from V and 9 bases from J, the gap between germline ends came to 17 bases. CDR1 is WSHSY, CDR2 SAAADI, per germline. The CDR3 loop spans 16 amino acids. The CDR3 DNA sequence: TGCGCCAGCAGTGAGAACCCCGGACTAGGTGGTTCACCCCTCCACTTT. Protein product: CASSENPGLGGSPLHF.

The chain uses TRBV7-9 and TRBJ1-1, with 7 bases lining up with TRBD1. V was pared by 10 bases and J by 0 bases, with 5 bases of the junction left unmatched. The CDR3 is made up of 13 amino acids. CDR1 SEHNR and CDR2 FQNEAQ come from the germline V gene (reference sequence). CDR3 sequence reads: CATQGGLNTEAFF. In DNA form, the CDR3 reads TGTGCCACCCAGGGGGGCCTGAACACTGAAGCTTTCTTT.

The chain employs TRBV7-2 and TRBJ2-1; 7 bases are shared with TRBD1. V shed 2 bases and J 10 bases; nucleotides not matched to a gene: 11. The CDR3 loop spans 15 amino acids. Germline V gene sequence: CDR1 SGHTA, CDR2 FQGNSA. The DNA for the CDR3 is TGTGCCAGCAGCTTACTGGGACAGTTCGCACTGGAGCAGTTCTTC. It is translated as CASSLLGQFALEQFF. Combining the CDR3 with reference TRBV7-2 and TRBJ2-1 gives the whole variable domain GAGVSQSPSNKVTEKGKDVELRCDPISGHTALYWYRQSLGQGLEFLIYFQGNSAPDKSGLPSDRFSAERTGGSVSTLTIQRTQQEDSAVYLCASSLLGQFALEQFFGPGTRLTVL.

The genes are TRBV5-1 and TRBJ2-2; D not certain. V lost 4 bases and J 1 base, leaving 11 bases between the germline ends. Germline values: CDR1 SGHRS, CDR2 YFSETQ. The CDR3 loop spans 15 amino acids. CDR3 region: CASSPLLLNTGELFF. Written as DNA, the CDR3 is TGCGCCAGCAGCCCCCTCCTGTTGAACACCGGGGAGCTGTTTTTT. The full variable domain, with the rest looked up from reference TRBV5-1 and TRBJ2-2, is KAGVTQTPRYLIKTRGQQVTLSCSPISGHRSVSWYQQTPGQGLQFLFEYFSETQRNKGNFPGRFSGRQFSNSRSEMNVSTLELGDSALYLCASSPLLLNTGELFFGEGSRLTVL.

The chain joins TRBV25-1 to TRBJ1-1; no clear D. With 1 base removed from V and 0 bases from J, the gap between germline ends came to 12 bases. In germline, CDR1 is MGHDK, CDR2 SYGVNS. The CDR3 is 16 residues long. CDR3 loop: CASSEFRPGMNTEAFF. CDR3 nucleotide sequence: TGTGCCAGCAGTGAATTTCGCCCGGGGATGAACACTGAAGCTTTCTTT.

The chain carries TRBV6-5 and TRBJ2-2; D gene unclear. CDR3 length equals 15 residues. CDR1 and CDR2 (germline): MNHEY, SVGAGI. The germline V and J ends were trimmed by 6 bases and 1 base, with 12 bases remaining between them. The CDR3, as DNA: TGTGCCAGCAGGGCCCCCAACATGAACACCGGGGAGCTGTTTTTT. It specifies CASRAPNMNTGELFF.

V and J are TRBV4-2 and TRBJ1-3, with D perhaps matching TRBD1 (5 bases). This CDR3 spans 16 amino acids. Germline lookup yields CDR1 LGHNA and CDR2 YNFKEQ. The V gene lost 0 bases and the J gene lost 2 bases, with 11 bases spanning the gap. Written as DNA, the CDR3 is TGTGCCAGCAGCCAAGATCACCAGGGTACTGGAAACACCATATATTTT. Translation: CASSQDHQGTGNTIYF.

The chain uses TRBV7-8 and TRBJ1-1; D perhaps matches TRBD1 (5 bases). V was trimmed by 5 bases and J by 3 bases, leaving 16 bases between them. The germline V gene encodes CDR1 SGHVS and CDR2 FQNEAQ. CDR3 length: 15 residues. The chain's CDR3 is CASSLLGGRDTEAFF. Written as DNA, the CDR3 is TGTGCCAGCAGCCTCTTGGGGGGGAGAGACACTGAAGCTTTCTTT.

The genes are TRBV6-1 and TRBJ1-2; the D gene is possibly TRBD1 (6 bases). The CDR3 length is 14 residues. Deletions cut 3 bases from V and 4 bases from J, with 12 bases between. Germline CDR1 MNHNS, CDR2 SASEGT. The CDR3 is CASSEGALPYGYTF. The CDR3 nucleotides read TGTGCCAGCAGTGAGGGGGCGCTTCCCTATGGCTACACCTTC.

This clone was detected only once. The chain has TRBV7-2 and TRBJ2-5, with TRBD2 as a possible D gene (5 bases). Germline assignment: CDR1 SGHTA and CDR2 FQGNSA. Between the trimmed V and J ends, which lost 5 bases and 4 bases, there was a span of 17 bases. This CDR3 has 15 residues. The CDR3 reads CASSPAGVRGETQYF. CDR3 nucleotide sequence: TGTGCCAGCAGCCCAGCCGGGGTCCGGGGAGAGACCCAGTACTTC.

The chain carries TRBV15 and TRBJ1-6; the match to TRBD1 covers 9 bases. From germline, CDR1 is LNHNV and CDR2 YYDKDF (reference sequence). V was clipped by 1 base and J by 6 bases; unmatched bases: 4. The CDR3 spans 16 residues. The CDR3 sequence: CATSRGTGGFNSPLHF. The CDR3 region has the DNA TGTGCCACCAGCAGAGGAACAGGGGGCTTTAATTCACCCCTCCACTTT.

The CDR3 nucleotides are TGTGCCAGCAGTAATGAGGACTACAACACTGAAGCTTTCTTT. Translation: CASSNEDYNTEAFF. This chain connects TRBV6-2 or TRBV6-3 to TRBJ1-1, with D unresolved. Trimming removed 5 bases at V and 2 bases at J, with 12 bases between. The CDR3 has 14 amino acids. The germline V gene encodes CDR1 MNHEY and CDR2 SVGEGT.

The chain couples TRBV25-1 to TRBJ2-4, with D maybe TRBD2 (5 bases). This CDR3 comprises 14 residues. Trimming stripped 2 bases from V and 7 bases from J, with 12 bases between. Germline CDR1 reads MGHDK; CDR2 reads SYGVNS. The CDR3 DNA reads TGTGCCAGCAGTGAAGGCGGGCTTAAGAACATTCAGTACTTC. This translates into CASSEGGLKNIQYF. The whole variable domain, remainder taken from reference TRBV25-1 and TRBJ2-4, is EADIYQTPRYLVIGTGKKITLECSQTMGHDKMYWYQQDPGMELHLIHYSYGVNSTEKGDLSSESTVSRIRTEHFPLTLESARPSHTSQYLCASSEGGLKNIQYFGAGTRLSVL.

This chain connects TRBV9 to TRBJ2-3; tentative D call: TRBD2 (6 bases). The CDR3 has 13 amino acids. Trimming removed 0 bases at V and 7 bases at J, with 9 bases between. Germline lookup yields CDR1 SGDLS and CDR2 YYNGEE. CDR3 region: CASSVVDYHTQYF. The CDR3 DNA reads TGTGCCAGCAGCGTAGTGGACTACCATACGCAGTATTTT.

This sequence joins TRBV7-2 and TRBJ1-5; TRBD1 might be the D (6 bases). The CDR3 is 15 residues long. Germline V gene sequence: CDR1 SGHTA, CDR2 FQGNSA. V lost 1 base and J 2 bases, leaving 9 bases between the germline ends. In nucleotides, the CDR3 is TGTGCCAGCAGCTTAGGCCCAGGGGGCAATCAGCCCCAGCATTTT. As protein: CASSLGPGGNQPQHF.

V and J are TRBV7-9 and TRBJ2-7; D perhaps matches TRBD1 (5 bases). This CDR3 comprises 17 residues. V was clipped by 3 bases and J by 3 bases, with 21 bases between them. From germline, CDR1 is SEHNR and CDR2 FQNEAQ (reference sequence). This chain's CDR3 is CASSFPPREVGHYEQYF. Written as DNA, the CDR3 is TGTGCCAGCAGCTTCCCCCCCAGAGAGGTGGGGCACTACGAGCAGTACTTC. Full variable domain (missing parts from reference TRBV7-9 and TRBJ2-7): DTGVSQNPRHKITKRGQNVTFRCDPISEHNRLYWYRQTLGQGPEFLTYFQNEAQLEKSRLLSDRFSAERPKGSFSTLEIQRTEQGDSAMYLCASSFPPREVGHYEQYFGPGTRLTVT.

The chain recombines TRBV7-2 with TRBJ1-3; no clear D. The V gene's germline CDR1 is SGHTA and CDR2 FQGNSA. V lost 5 bases, J lost 1 base, and 15 bases lay in between. The CDR3 contains 16 residues. CDR3 residues: CASSPRGRGSGNTIYF. As DNA, the CDR3 is TGTGCCAGCAGCCCTAGAGGACGGGGATCTGGAAACACCATATATTTT.

This clone was observed a handful of times. This sequence joins TRBV19 and TRBJ1-2, with a tentative D call TRBD1 (5 bases). CDR1 is LNHDA and CDR2 is SQIVND in the germline V gene (reference sequence). V was clipped by 10 bases and J by 2 bases, with 14 bases between them. The CDR3 has 13 residues. DNA of the CDR3: TGTGCCACCCCCTCGCAGGGCAACTATGGCTACACCTTC. Its translation is CATPSQGNYGYTF.

The J gene is TRBJ2-7, the V gene TRBV19; 8 positions match TRBD1. Germline CDR1 and CDR2: LNHDA and SQIVND (reference sequence). Trimming at V came to 7 bases and at J to 4 bases, leaving 9 bases not matched to a gene. This CDR3 has 14 residues. CDR3 bases: TGTGCCAGTACTAAAGGACAGGGCAGGTACGAGCAGTACTTC. This gives the protein CASTKGQGRYEQYF.

The genes are TRBV7-8 and TRBJ2-3; TRBD2 matches at 13 bases. The V gene end was trimmed by 0 bases and the J gene end by 0 bases; junction bases not matched to a gene: 3. Germline CDR1 reads SGHVS; CDR2 reads FQNEAQ. The CDR3 has 18 amino acids. CDR3 region: CASSLALAGGISTDTQYF. CDR3 in DNA: TGTGCCAGCAGCTTAGCACTAGCGGGGGGGATTAGCACAGATACGCAGTATTTT.

This clone was counted a single time. This chain links TRBV5-1 with TRBJ1-5, with D unclear. V gave up 0 bases and J gave up 0 bases, with 7 bases separating them. CDR3 length equals 15 residues. Germline values: CDR1 SGHRS, CDR2 YFSETQ. CDR3 amino acids: CASSLAGYSNQPQHF. The CDR3 nucleotides read TGCGCCAGCAGCTTGGCCGGGTATAGCAATCAGCCCCAGCATTTT.

The chain recombines TRBV5-4 with TRBJ1-1; 11 bases are a match to TRBD1. Unmatched junction bases numbered 11, after V lost 5 bases and J lost 2 bases. This CDR3 contains 17 residues. CDR1 is SGHNT, CDR2 YYREEE, per germline (reference sequence). In nucleotides, the CDR3 is TGTGCCAGCAGAGACGCCGGGACAGGGGGAGGAAACACTGAAGCTTTCTTT. Amino acids: CASRDAGTGGGNTEAFF.

The chain recombines TRBV6-5 with TRBJ2-6; D is perhaps TRBD2 (5 bases). There are 15 residues in the CDR3. V was pared by 2 bases and J by 2 bases, with 7 bases between. CDR1 MNHEY and CDR2 SVGAGI come from the germline V gene. The CDR3 sequence: CASSYEGAGANVLTF. For the CDR3, the DNA is TGTGCCAGCAGTTACGAGGGAGCTGGGGCCAACGTCCTGACTTTC.